The clone carrying this T cell receptor beta chain turned up a few times. The antigen is undetermined. TCRdb reprocessed the RACE reads via MiXCR and lists one record per CDR3 protein. The repertoire consists of about 350,000 distinct CDR3 sequences, with 4.5% to 7% occurring once and the leading ten covering around 8%. The data derive from a study of human T cells and chemical hapten exposure. Study details: The upper back received 0.01% DPC by patch testing, with results read at 6 days. Small discrepancies in pooled library volume mainly accounted for the varying TCR yields per sample. Whole-study findings and limits: Controls formed significantly fewer large CDR3 similarity clusters than expanded TCRs did.

V gave up 3 bases and J gave up 1 base, with 12 bases separating them. CDR3 length: 16 amino acids. Described time point: pre-sensitization, week 0. The treatment is: therapeutic diphenylcyclopropenone sensitization with weekly scalp DPC. The V call is TRBV12-3 or TRBV12-4, the J call TRBJ2-2; D is unclear. The sequence derives from a woman aged 18-29 years with alopecia areata. Some clones in this sample may be carry-over from other donors' samples. Here the sequenced sample was whole blood, taken in connection with sensitization to the hapten diphenylcyclopropenone (DPC). In DNA, the CDR3 is TGTGCCAGCAGTTTGAAAGCAGCACTGAACACCGGGGAGCTGTTTTTT. It is translated as CASSLKAALNTGELFF.